This TCR beta chain was captured in a study of neurological immune-mediated disorders. Study as a whole: Multiple sclerosis patients (n of about 34) included around 30 with relapsing-remitting and 3 with secondary progressive disease. General study results and limits: The greatest TCR clonal expansion appeared in HTLV-1-associated myelopathy and the smallest, falling below healthy controls, in multiple sclerosis. Phylogenetic analysis grouped 18 of 34 multiple sclerosis patients' repertoires together, suggesting a possible repertoire signature.

V lost 1 base, J lost 7 bases, and 7 bases lay in between. This CDR3 is built from 13 residues. CDR1 MGHDK and CDR2 SYGVNS come from the germline V gene. TCRdb reprocessed the 5' RACE reads with MiXCR, giving one entry per CDR3 protein. This sample has tens of thousands of distinct CDR3 sequences, with roughly 3.9% found just once. This clonotype was detected many times. Its antigen is still unknown. This chain links TRBV25-1 with TRBJ2-2; D gene ambiguous. The sequence was collected from a man aged 25 to 40 with multiple sclerosis. Specimen: PBMCs. This CDR3 reads CASSELKDGELFF. The CDR3 region has the DNA TGTGCCAGCAGTGAATTGAAGGACGGGGAGCTGTTTTTT.